This T cell receptor beta chain was recovered during a study of shared clonotypes between healthy human individuals. The method was immunoSEQ multiplex PCR; TCRdb's version includes in-frame clones alone and lacks a portion of them. This sample carries about 1.5 million clones, roughly 98% of them seen once, and the ten largest clones take about 0.4%. With V trimmed by 6 bases and J by 5 bases, 12 bases remained unmatched. The V gene's germline CDR1 is SGHRS and CDR2 YFSETQ. The CDR3 is made up of 16 amino acids. Sequenced sample: naive CD4+ T cells sorted from blood. Subset here: CD45RA+ positively selected. This receptor was taken from a man under 40 in good health. V gene TRBV5-1 combines with J gene TRBJ2-5; the match to TRBD2 covers 11 bases. CDR3 DNA: TGCGCCAGCAACACGCGGGGACTAGCGGCAGGGGAGACCCAGTACTTC. This sequence encodes CASNTRGLAAGETQYF.